The 30 T cell receptor beta chains given below trace back to one sample, sequenced in a study of cytotoxic CD8 clonotypes in ibrutinib-treated CLL. Measured with immunoSEQ multiplex PCR; TCRdb has only the in-frame clones, and not every one. The sample has about 72,000 clones; approximately 80% are singletons. The material sequenced was PBMCs, taken at disease progression, from a patient treated with ibrutinib. The receptors here all came from a human donor with chronic lymphocytic leukemia.

The chain is built from TRBV28 and TRBJ2-7; a weak D match, TRBD1 (6 bases). CDR1 and CDR2 (germline): MDHEN, SYDVKM. V was trimmed by 6 bases and J by 4 bases, leaving 19 bases between them. CDR3 length: 15 amino acids. The CDR3 spells CASRPPGGLGYEQYF. The CDR3, as DNA: TGTGCCAGCAGGCCCCCTGGGGGCCTCGGTTACGAGCAGTACTTC.

V and J are TRBV5-4 and TRBJ2-3; unclear D gene. V lost 4 bases and J lost 2, with 8 bases in between. Germline V gene lookup returns CDR1 SGHNT and CDR2 YYREEE (reference sequence). CDR3 length equals 13 residues. CDR3 nucleotide sequence: TGTGCCAGCAGCAAGCCGGACACAGATACGCAGTATTTT. Translating it yields CASSKPDTDTQYF.

This clone appeared a single time. This rearrangement joins TRBV4-1 to TRBJ2-2; the match to TRBD1 covers 9 bases. Germline CDR1 is MGHRA and CDR2 is YSYEKL. This CDR3 has 15 amino acids. The V gene end was trimmed by 1 base and the J gene end by 8 bases; junction bases not matched to a gene: 5. The CDR3 is CASSQGGQGIGELFF. Written as DNA, the CDR3 is TGCGCCAGCAGCCAAGGGGGACAGGGTATTGGGGAGCTGTTTTTT.

This chain connects TRBV30 to TRBJ2-7; TRBD1 aligns across 10 bases. In germline, CDR1 is GTSNPN, CDR2 SVGIG (reference sequence). The V and J ends lost 8 bases and 1 base, in that order; junction bases with no gene match: 14. This CDR3 has 16 residues. CDR3 loop: CAGPGQGTSGSYEQYF. CDR3 DNA sequence: TGTGCCGGTCCGGGACAGGGGACTTCGGGGTCCTACGAGCAGTACTTC.

The chain combines TRBV6-5 with TRBJ1-6; 8 nucleotides align to TRBD1. Germline values: CDR1 MNHEY, CDR2 SVGAGI. The V and J ends lost 0 bases and 9 bases, in that order; junction bases with no gene match: 7. The CDR3 is 16 amino acids. In nucleotides, the CDR3 is TGTGCCAGCAGTTACTCTTTAGGACAGGGAGCTTCACCCCTCCACTTT. Its translation: CASSYSLGQGASPLHF.

CDR3 protein: CASSYSGVGRGYTF. CDR3 coding DNA: TGTGCCAGCAGTTACTCAGGGGTCGGGCGAGGCTACACCTTC. V gene TRBV6-5 combines with J gene TRBJ1-2, with D maybe TRBD1 (5 bases). In germline, CDR1 is MNHEY, CDR2 SVGAGI. V was clipped by 0 bases and J by 8 bases, with 13 bases between them. The CDR3 spans 14 residues.

V is TRBV5-1 and J is TRBJ2-1, with D perhaps matching TRBD2 (6 bases). V was shortened by 6 bases and J by 6 bases, with 16 bases between the two germline ends. The CDR3 consists of 14 residues. Germline CDR1 reads SGHRS; CDR2 reads YFSETQ. The CDR3, as DNA: TGCGCCAGCATCGATGCCTCCGGGGGCAATGAGCAGTTCTTC. Its translation: CASIDASGGNEQFF.

The table lists this clone with a count of one. V usage is TRBV10-3 and J usage is TRBJ2-1, with 10 bases matching TRBD1. The germline V gene encodes CDR1 ENHRY and CDR2 SYGVKD. This CDR3 region has 15 residues. J lost 8 bases, V lost 4 bases, and 8 bases had no gene match. CDR3 nucleotide sequence: TGTGCCATCAGTGGGCAAGGGACAGGGGACTATGAGCAGTTCTTC. Translation gives CAISGQGTGDYEQFF.

The table lists this clone with a count of one. CDR3 sequence reads: CASRKQADTEAFF. The CDR3 region has the DNA TGTGCCAGCAGGAAACAGGCTGACACTGAAGCTTTCTTT. This sequence joins TRBV7-9 and TRBJ1-1; TRBD1 is a possible D gene (5 bases). Germline V gene sequence: CDR1 SEHNR, CDR2 FQNEAQ (reference sequence). The CDR3 sequence is 13 residues long. Trimming left V 6 bases short and J 3 bases short, with 11 bases between.

V usage is TRBV5-4 and J usage is TRBJ2-1; 13 nucleotides match TRBD2. Per the germline V gene, CDR1 is SGHNT and CDR2 is YYREEE (reference sequence). J was trimmed by 7 bases and V by 3 bases; bases with no gene match: 4. The length of the CDR3 is 15 residues. This chain's CDR3 is CASSSGLAGPNEQFF. In DNA form, the CDR3 reads TGTGCCAGCAGCTCGGGACTAGCGGGACCAAATGAGCAGTTCTTC.

CDR3 residues: CASIAGVGPYNEQFF. The CDR3 DNA sequence: TGTGCCAGCATAGCGGGAGTGGGGCCCTACAATGAGCAGTTCTTC. The V call is TRBV6-1, the J call TRBJ2-1, with 9 bases aligning to TRBD2. The CDR3 runs 15 residues. Germline loops: CDR1 MNHNS, CDR2 SASEGT. The junction had 6 bases not matched to a gene; V was cut back by 7 bases and J by 2 bases.

This chain links TRBV9 with TRBJ2-3; weak D call: TRBD2 (5 bases). Germline V CDR1 and CDR2: SGDLS, YYNGEE. The CDR3 consists of 16 residues. Trimming took off 1 base at V and 3 bases at J, with 15 bases between the two ends. The CDR3 nucleotides are TGTGCCAGCAGCGTATCCGGGATTCGGTTGACAGATACGCAGTATTTT. Translating it yields CASSVSGIRLTDTQYF.

The chain is built from TRBV19 and TRBJ1-2, with D perhaps TRBD1 (5 bases). V was pared by 4 bases and J by 5 bases, with 11 bases between. The CDR3 covers 13 residues. The germline CDR1 and CDR2 sequences are LNHDA and SQIVND (reference sequence). The CDR3: CASSKDDRYGYTF. The CDR3 DNA is TGTGCCAGTAGTAAAGATGACAGATATGGCTACACCTTC.

In this sample, this clone turned up a few times. The rearrangement uses TRBV5-1 and TRBJ2-1, with D unclear. The V gene lost 4 bases and the J gene lost 9 bases, with 14 bases spanning the gap. Germline loops: CDR1 SGHRS, CDR2 YFSETQ. CDR3 length: 13 residues. DNA of the CDR3: TGCGCCAGCAGCGCTCTGAGTCCGCCTGAGCAGTTCTTC. It codes for CASSALSPPEQFF. The entire variable domain, with the rest obtained from reference TRBV5-1 and TRBJ2-1, is as follows: KAGVTQTPRYLIKTRGQQVTLSCSPISGHRSVSWYQQTPGQGLQFLFEYFSETQRNKGNFPGRFSGRQFSNSRSEMNVSTLELGDSALYLCASSALSPPEQFFGPGTRLTVL.

The chain has TRBV5-1 and TRBJ2-7, with 8 bases that match TRBD2. Germline CDR1 and CDR2: SGHRS and YFSETQ. The V and J ends lost 0 bases and 4 bases, in that order; junction bases with no gene match: 3. The CDR3 totals 14 residues. CDR3 DNA sequence: TGCGCCAGCAGCTTGGACGGCGGGAGGTACGAGCAGTACTTC. Protein product: CASSLDGGRYEQYF. Full variable domain (missing parts from reference TRBV5-1 and TRBJ2-7): KAGVTQTPRYLIKTRGQQVTLSCSPISGHRSVSWYQQTPGQGLQFLFEYFSETQRNKGNFPGRFSGRQFSNSRSEMNVSTLELGDSALYLCASSLDGGRYEQYFGPGTRLTVT.

This chain links TRBV21-1 with TRBJ2-7; TRBD1, the D gene given by the table, was not confirmed from the DNA. TRBV21-1 is a pseudogene segment. The CDR3 extends over 14 amino acids. The CDR3 reads CASSAKTDTYEQYF. The CDR3 DNA follows: TGTGCCAGCAGCGCTAAGACAGATACCTACGAGCAGTACTTC.

This clone was observed a single time. DNA of the CDR3: TGTGCCAGCAGCCCCCAGGGAATACCCTACGAGCAGTACTTC. It yields the protein CASSPQGIPYEQYF. The gene calls are TRBV7-3 and TRBJ2-7; TRBD1 is a possible D gene (5 bases). This CDR3 has 14 residues. Per the germline V gene, CDR1 is SGHTA and CDR2 is FQGTGA. Trimming cost V 5 bases and J 2 bases, with 13 bases left between them.

The rearrangement joins TRBV4-1 to TRBJ2-4; D call uncertain. V dropped 5 bases and J dropped 0 bases, with 11 bases sitting between them. CDR3 length: 15 amino acids. The V gene's germline CDR1 is MGHRA and CDR2 YSYEKL. In nucleotides, the CDR3 is TGCGCCAGCAGCGGGGTGCCGCTAGCCAAAAACATTCAGTACTTC. Encoded protein: CASSGVPLAKNIQYF.

The genes are TRBV5-5 and TRBJ1-6; no firm D call. Germline CDR1 SGHKS, CDR2 YYEKEE (reference sequence). The CDR3 contains 15 residues. Trimming took 0 bases from V and 6 from J, leaving 10 bases between them. CDR3 coding DNA: TGTGCCAGCAGCTTGGGTGGGCACTCTAATTCACCCCTCCACTTT. Encoded protein: CASSLGGHSNSPLHF.

V and J are TRBV5-1 and TRBJ1-1; D call uncertain. CDR3 size: 14 residues. Germline CDR1 SGHRS, CDR2 YFSETQ. V was shortened by 2 bases and J by 0 bases, with 8 bases between the two germline ends. The chain's CDR3 is CASSFGRVNTEAFF. The CDR3 nucleotides are TGCGCCAGCAGCTTCGGGAGAGTGAACACTGAAGCTTTCTTT.

The CDR3 bases are TGTGCCAGCAGTACACCCCGTCCTGTGGATACGCAGTATTTT. Protein product: CASSTPRPVDTQYF. This chain uses TRBV6-6 with TRBJ2-3, with D unclear. Germline-derived CDR1 and CDR2 are MNHNY and SVGAGI (reference sequence). The V gene lost 5 bases and the J gene lost 6 bases, with 15 bases spanning the gap. This CDR3 comprises 14 residues.

The gene calls are TRBV10-3 and TRBJ1-1, with D hard to call. In germline, CDR1 is ENHRY, CDR2 SYGVKD. V lost 7 bases, J lost 4 bases, and 19 bases lay in between. The CDR3 is made up of 15 amino acids. The CDR3, as DNA: TGTGCCATCACAAAGGGTCTTGAGGACTCCACTGAAGCTTTCTTT. As protein: CAITKGLEDSTEAFF.

The chain carries TRBV27 and TRBJ1-1, with TRBD1 matching 7 bases. The V gene end was trimmed by 6 bases and the J gene end by 1 base; junction bases not matched to a gene: 17. Germline loops: CDR1 MNHEY, CDR2 SMNVEV (reference sequence). CDR3 size: 18 residues. The CDR3 nucleotides read TGTGCCAGCAGAAAAGACAGGGTCGGGGTGTGGGGGAACACTGAAGCTTTCTTT. Amino acid sequence: CASRKDRVGVWGNTEAFF.

The V call is TRBV21-1, the J call TRBJ2-1. TRBV21-1 constitutes a pseudogene. This CDR3 contains 15 residues. CDR3 protein: CASSTALGKGDEQFF. The CDR3 DNA reads TGTGCCAGCAGCACCGCGCTAGGGAAGGGCGATGAGCAGTTCTTC.

About this clone: Other DNA sequences of this sample code for an identical CDR3. The chain combines TRBV29-1 with TRBJ2-7; 7 bases are a match to TRBD1. The CDR3 totals 12 residues. The germline CDR1 and CDR2 sequences are SQVTM and ANQGSEA. The V and J ends lost 4 bases and 4 bases, in that order; junction bases with no gene match: 4. CDR3 DNA: TGCAGCGTTGGCGACAGGGCGTACGAGCAGTACTTC. The encoded protein is CSVGDRAYEQYF.

V gene TRBV6-1 combines with J gene TRBJ1-4, with D unresolved. The CDR3 sequence is 14 residues long. V shed 1 base and J shed 5 bases, with 8 bases lying between them. From germline, CDR1 is MNHNS and CDR2 SASEGT. CDR3 amino acids: CASSEGQRNEKLFF. The CDR3 DNA is TGTGCCAGCAGTGAAGGGCAGAGGAATGAAAAACTGTTTTTT.

CDR3 coding DNA: TGTGCCACCAGCAGAGGTGGTATGTTTGGAGTCCCGGGACTCTTAGCGCCCCTCCACTTT. This encodes CATSRGGMFGVPGLLAPLHF. The chain has TRBV15 and TRBJ1-6; maybe TRBD1 (5 bases). Germline V CDR1 and CDR2: LNHNV, YYDKDF (reference sequence). This CDR3 comprises 20 residues. V was cut by 1 base and J by 13 bases, with 32 bases left in between.

This clone has just one count. The chain carries TRBV5-1 and TRBJ2-2; D gene unclear. Germline CDR1 and CDR2: SGHRS and YFSETQ. V lost 4 bases and J lost 6, with 7 bases in between. The CDR3 runs to 12 residues. The CDR3 nucleotides read TGCGCCAGCAGCGAAGTAGCCGGGGAGCTGTTTTTT. Protein product: CASSEVAGELFF.

This chain uses TRBV15 with TRBJ1-1, with 8 bases that match TRBD1. Germline V gene data show CDR1 as LNHNV and CDR2 as YYDKDF (reference sequence). The CDR3 is 15 residues long. V lost 4 bases and J lost 7; bases outside the gene matches: 11. CDR3 loop: CATSTVLDREIEAFF. CDR3 sequence (DNA): TGTGCCACCAGCACTGTTTTGGACAGGGAAATTGAAGCTTTCTTT.

This clone has a handful of counts. The chain combines TRBV10-2 with TRBJ1-2, with 10 bases identical to TRBD1. CDR1 WSHSY and CDR2 SAAADI come from the germline V gene. Trimming took 7 bases from V and 0 from J; bases not matched to a gene: 5. There are 15 residues in the CDR3. CDR3 protein: CASISGQGTNYGYTF. The CDR3 coding sequence is TGCGCCAGCATCTCGGGACAGGGGACTAACTATGGCTACACCTTC.